The following is a T cell receptor (beta chain) sequence with its context. Its specificity is not known. This sample was taken from a study of OX40 agonist ivuxolimab in advanced cancers. Study-level background: Patients undergoing dose escalation presented with hepatocellular carcinoma, melanoma, renal cell or head and neck cancer. Study-level points and caveats: Expanded clones belonging to CD8+ T cells outnumbered, on average, those of CD4+.

Per the germline V gene, CDR1 is SEHNR and CDR2 is FQNEAQ (reference sequence). This CDR3 spans 15 amino acids. V lost 7 bases to trimming and J lost 4 bases, with 19 bases between them. Generated by immunoSEQ multiplex PCR, the TCRdb table keeps only in-frame clones and is missing some. The sample has 60,000 to 85,000 clones; more than 75% are singletons. The chain combines TRBV7-9 with TRBJ1-2; D gene unclear. The sequence came from an adult with an advanced solid tumor such as melanoma, head and neck, liver or kidney cancer. The sequencing here drew on CD4+ or CD8+ T cells sorted from blood, taken in a trial of the OX40 agonist ivuxolimab. In DNA form, the CDR3 reads TGTGCCAGCAATAAAGGCGGCTCCGAGGGCTATGGCTACACCTTC. Translated: CASNKGGSEGYGYTF.